This is a list of T cell receptor beta chains from one sample in a study of blood T cell repertoires in COVID-19. Profiled with immunoSEQ multiplex PCR; TCRdb holds only in-frame clones, not every one. The sample lists roughly 71,000 clones; almost 85% were seen once. The sample taken for sequencing was peripheral blood. Source of these receptors: a man aged 50 to 60 with active COVID-19. CDR3s include the opening cysteine and the closing phenylalanine or tryptophan.

TRBV30	TRBJ1-2	CAFQNGGKSAAGYTF
TRBV6-5	TRBJ1-1	CASSRILTRTEAFF
TRBV3-1/TRBV3-2	TRBJ1-6	CASSQAGGSYNSPLHF
TRBV18	TRBJ1-2	CASSDFYGYTF
TRBV6-5	TRBJ1-4	CASRRVLTSEKLFF
TRBV7-6	TRBJ2-1	CASSLVPATGYNEQFF
TRBV7-2	TRBJ1-5	CASSLATGARYQPQHF
TRBV29-1	TRBJ2-5	CSVEDPGETQYF
TRBV5-1	TRBJ2-2	CASSFLQNGELFF
TRBV27	TRBJ2-7	CASSSSPHGYEQYF
TRBV30	TRBJ1-6	CAWNRNSNSPLHF
TRBV20-1	TRBJ1-1	CSARTGSEAFF
TRBV6-5	TRBJ1-1	CASSNQRGAFF
TRBV5-1	TRBJ1-4	CASSLGTGATNEKLFF
TRBV4-3	TRBJ1-6	CASRHDRGPSPLHF
TRBV15	TRBJ2-1	CATSTSGGSYSEQFF
TRBV5-1	TRBJ2-5	CASSLRSSGRDQETQYF
TRBV7-6	TRBJ2-1	CASRDEGQGYNEQFF
TRBV27	TRBJ2-1	CASRLAGGSNEQFF
TRBV10-2	TRBJ2-3	CASSEIRTDTQYF
TRBV27	TRBJ1-6	CASSLSLSYNSPLHF
TRBV2	TRBJ2-3	CASRATSGRTDTQYF
TRBV4-2	TRBJ2-6	CASSQEGEISGANVLTF
TRBV15	TRBJ2-7	CATSRDRGTATYEQYF
TRBV5-5	TRBJ2-7	CASSPELRTYEQYF
TRBV3-1/TRBV3-2	TRBJ2-1	CASSQGSGRGNEQFF